This T cell receptor beta chain derives from a study of blood T cells in healthy people across ages. Study-wide points: More naive CD4+ cells and higher diversity were found in long-lived than in aged donors. As naive T cell percentage varied, TCR beta diversity correlated strongly with it. Significant beta diversity loss was already apparent by age around 40, declining roughly linearly.

In its sample, this clonotype was seen a few times. What it recognizes is unknown. Trimming left V 0 bases short and J 7 bases short, with 15 bases between. Per the germline V gene, CDR1 is SNHLY and CDR2 is FYNNEI. This CDR3 spans 15 amino acids. A second about 6 to 12 cycle PCR used barcoded and J-beta primers. TCRdb re-called the 5' RACE reads with MiXCR, one entry per CDR3 protein. Of 1.2 million to 1.5 million distinct CDR3 sequences in the sample, roughly 60% were seen once. The clonotype originates from a man aged 18 to 29 in good health. The V call is TRBV2, the J call TRBJ1-2, with D tentatively TRBD1 (5 bases). The specimen was blood. CDR3 amino acids: CASSEATQGTAGYTF. CDR3 DNA: TGTGCCAGCAGTGAAGCAACCCAGGGCACGGCTGGCTACACCTTC.